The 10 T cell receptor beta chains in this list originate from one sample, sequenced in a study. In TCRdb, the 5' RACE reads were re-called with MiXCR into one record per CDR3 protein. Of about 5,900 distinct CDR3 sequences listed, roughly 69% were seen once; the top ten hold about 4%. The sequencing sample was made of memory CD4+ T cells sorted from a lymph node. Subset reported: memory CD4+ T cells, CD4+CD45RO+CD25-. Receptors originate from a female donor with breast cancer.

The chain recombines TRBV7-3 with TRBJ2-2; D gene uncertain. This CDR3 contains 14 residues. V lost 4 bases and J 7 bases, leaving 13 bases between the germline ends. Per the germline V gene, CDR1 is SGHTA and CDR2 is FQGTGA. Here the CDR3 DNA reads TGTGCCAGCAGCTCACCCTCTCAGAACGGGGAGCTGTTTTTT. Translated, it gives CASSSPSQNGELFF. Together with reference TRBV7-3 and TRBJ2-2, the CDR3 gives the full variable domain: GAGVSQTPSNKVTEKGKYVELRCDPISGHTALYWYRQSLGQGPEFLIYFQGTGAADDSGLPNDRFFAVRPEGSVSTLKIQRTERGDSAVYLCASSSPSQNGELFFGEGSRLTVL.

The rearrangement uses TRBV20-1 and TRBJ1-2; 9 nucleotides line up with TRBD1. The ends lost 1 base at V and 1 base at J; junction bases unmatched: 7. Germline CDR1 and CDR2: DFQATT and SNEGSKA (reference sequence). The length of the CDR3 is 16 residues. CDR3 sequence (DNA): TGCAGTGCTAGAGGGGGACAGGGAGAGGGTAACTATGGCTACACCTTC. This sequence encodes CSARGGQGEGNYGYTF.

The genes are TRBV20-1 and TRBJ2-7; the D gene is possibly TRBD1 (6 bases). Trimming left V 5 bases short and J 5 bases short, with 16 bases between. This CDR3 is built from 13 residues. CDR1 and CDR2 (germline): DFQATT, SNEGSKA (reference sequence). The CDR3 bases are TGCAGTGCTTTCCCCAGCCACAGGGACGAGCAGTACTTC. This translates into CSAFPSHRDEQYF.

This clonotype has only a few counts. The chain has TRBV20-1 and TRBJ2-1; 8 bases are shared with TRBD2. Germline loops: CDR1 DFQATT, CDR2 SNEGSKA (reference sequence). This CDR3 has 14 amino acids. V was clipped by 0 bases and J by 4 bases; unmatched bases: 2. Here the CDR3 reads CSAREGLVYNEQFF. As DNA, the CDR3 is TGCAGTGCTAGAGAGGGACTAGTTTACAATGAGCAGTTCTTC.

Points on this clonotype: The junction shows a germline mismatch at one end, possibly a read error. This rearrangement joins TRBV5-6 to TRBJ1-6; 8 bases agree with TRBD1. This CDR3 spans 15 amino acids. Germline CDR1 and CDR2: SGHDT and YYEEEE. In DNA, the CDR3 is TGTGCCAGCAGCCCGAACGGACAGGGAGTGTCACCCCCCCACTTT. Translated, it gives CASSPNGQGVSPPHF.

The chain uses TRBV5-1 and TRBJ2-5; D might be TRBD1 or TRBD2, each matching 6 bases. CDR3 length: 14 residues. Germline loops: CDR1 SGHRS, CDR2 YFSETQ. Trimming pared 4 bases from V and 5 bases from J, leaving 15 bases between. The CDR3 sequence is CASSPRGAGETQYF. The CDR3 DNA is TGCGCCAGCAGCCCGAGGGGGGCGGGCGAGACCCAGTACTTC.

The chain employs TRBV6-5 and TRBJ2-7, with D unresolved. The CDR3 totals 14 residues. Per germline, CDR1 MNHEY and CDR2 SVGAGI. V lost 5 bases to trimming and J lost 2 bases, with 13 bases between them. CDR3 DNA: TGTGCCAGCAGTACTCCCGTCCCCCCCTACGAGCAGTACTTC. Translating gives CASSTPVPPYEQYF.

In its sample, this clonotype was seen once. Here the CDR3 reads CSTRRALGTEAFF. The CDR3 DNA reads as TGCAGTACCCGACGGGCCCTGGGAACTGAAGCTTTCTTT. The rearrangement joins TRBV20-1 to TRBJ1-1; D is ambiguous. The germline V gene has CDR1 DFQATT and CDR2 SNEGSKA (reference sequence). The CDR3 consists of 13 residues. Trimming removed 8 bases at V and 5 bases at J, with 18 bases between.

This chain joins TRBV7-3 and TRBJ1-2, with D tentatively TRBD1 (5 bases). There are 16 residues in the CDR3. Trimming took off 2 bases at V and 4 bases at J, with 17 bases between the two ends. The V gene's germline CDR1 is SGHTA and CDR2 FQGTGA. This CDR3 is CASSLRGGMSPYGYTF. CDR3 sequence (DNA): TGTGCCAGCAGCTTACGCGGGGGGATGAGTCCCTATGGCTACACCTTC. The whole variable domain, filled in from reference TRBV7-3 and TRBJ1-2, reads GAGVSQTPSNKVTEKGKYVELRCDPISGHTALYWYRQSLGQGPEFLIYFQGTGAADDSGLPNDRFFAVRPEGSVSTLKIQRTERGDSAVYLCASSLRGGMSPYGYTFGSGTRLTVV.

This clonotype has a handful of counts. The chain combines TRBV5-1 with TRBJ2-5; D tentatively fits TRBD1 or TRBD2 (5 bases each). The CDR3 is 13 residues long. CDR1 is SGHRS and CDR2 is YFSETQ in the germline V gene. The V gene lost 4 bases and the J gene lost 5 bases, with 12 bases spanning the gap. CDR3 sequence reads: CASSGGGRETQYF. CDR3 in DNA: TGCGCCAGCAGCGGTGGGGGAAGGGAGACCCAGTACTTC.